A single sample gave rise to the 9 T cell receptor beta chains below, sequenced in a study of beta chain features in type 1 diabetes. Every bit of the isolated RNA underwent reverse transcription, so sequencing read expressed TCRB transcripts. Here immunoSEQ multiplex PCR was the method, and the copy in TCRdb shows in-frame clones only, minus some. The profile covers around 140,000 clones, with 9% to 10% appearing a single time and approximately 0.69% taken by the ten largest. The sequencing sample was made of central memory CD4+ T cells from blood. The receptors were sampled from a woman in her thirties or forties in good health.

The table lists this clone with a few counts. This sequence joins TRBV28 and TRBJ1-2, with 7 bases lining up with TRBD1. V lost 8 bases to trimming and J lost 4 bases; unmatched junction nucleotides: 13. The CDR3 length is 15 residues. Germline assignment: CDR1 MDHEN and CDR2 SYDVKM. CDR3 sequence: CASSGGVAGGYGYTF. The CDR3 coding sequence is TGTGCCAGCTCCGGGGGGGTTGCAGGGGGCTATGGCTACACCTTC.

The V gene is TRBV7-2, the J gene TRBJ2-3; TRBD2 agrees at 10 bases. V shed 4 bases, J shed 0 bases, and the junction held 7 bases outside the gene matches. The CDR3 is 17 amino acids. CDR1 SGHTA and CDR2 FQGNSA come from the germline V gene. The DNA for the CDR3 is TGTGCCAGCAGCTCCCGACTAGCGGGTACTAGCACAGATACGCAGTATTTT. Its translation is CASSSRLAGTSTDTQYF.

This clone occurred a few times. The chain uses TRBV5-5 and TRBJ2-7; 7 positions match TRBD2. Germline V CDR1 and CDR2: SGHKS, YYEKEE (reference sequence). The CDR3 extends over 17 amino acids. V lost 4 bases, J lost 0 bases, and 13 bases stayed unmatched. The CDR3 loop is CASSAPLLGRGSYEQYF. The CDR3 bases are TGTGCCAGCAGCGCGCCTCTTCTAGGGAGGGGCTCCTACGAGCAGTACTTC.

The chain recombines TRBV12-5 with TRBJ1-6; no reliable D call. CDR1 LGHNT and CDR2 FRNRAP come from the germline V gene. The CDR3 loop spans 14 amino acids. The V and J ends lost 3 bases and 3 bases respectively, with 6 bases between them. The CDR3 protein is CASGLSVYNSPLHF. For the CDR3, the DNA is TGTGCTAGTGGTTTATCCGTCTATAATTCACCCCTCCACTTT. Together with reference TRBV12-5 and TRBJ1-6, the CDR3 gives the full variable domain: DARVTQTPRHKVTEMGQEVTMRCQPILGHNTVFWYRQTMMQGLELLAYFRNRAPLDDSGMPKDRFSAEMPDATLATLKIQPSEPRDSAVYFCASGLSVYNSPLHFGNGTRLTVT.

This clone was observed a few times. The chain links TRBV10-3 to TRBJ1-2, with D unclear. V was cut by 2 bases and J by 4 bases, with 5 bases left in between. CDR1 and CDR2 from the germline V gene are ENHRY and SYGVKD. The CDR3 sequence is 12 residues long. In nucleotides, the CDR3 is TGTGCCATCAGTGAGGGCACCTATGGCTACACCTTC. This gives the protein CAISEGTYGYTF.

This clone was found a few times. The CDR3 reads CASSPYTGTSEAFF. The CDR3 coding sequence is TGTGCCAGCAGTCCGTACACTGGGACATCTGAAGCTTTCTTT. The genes are TRBV27 and TRBJ1-1; a weak D match, TRBD1 (6 bases). V lost 5 bases and J lost 6, with 16 bases in between. The germline V gene encodes CDR1 MNHEY and CDR2 SMNVEV (reference sequence). The CDR3 totals 14 residues.

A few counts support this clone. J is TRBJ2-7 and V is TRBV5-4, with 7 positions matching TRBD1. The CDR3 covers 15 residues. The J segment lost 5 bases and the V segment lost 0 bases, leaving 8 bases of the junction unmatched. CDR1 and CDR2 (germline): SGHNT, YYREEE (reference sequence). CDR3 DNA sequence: TGTGCCAGCAGCTTGGACAGGGGTACAGGGAACGAGCAGTACTTC. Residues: CASSLDRGTGNEQYF.

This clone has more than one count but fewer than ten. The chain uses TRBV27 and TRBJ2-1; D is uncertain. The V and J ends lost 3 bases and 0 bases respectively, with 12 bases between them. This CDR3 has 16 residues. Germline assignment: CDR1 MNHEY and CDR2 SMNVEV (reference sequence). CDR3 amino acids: CASSLTASSSYNEQFF. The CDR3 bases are TGTGCCAGCAGTTTGACTGCCTCGAGCTCCTACAATGAGCAGTTCTTC.

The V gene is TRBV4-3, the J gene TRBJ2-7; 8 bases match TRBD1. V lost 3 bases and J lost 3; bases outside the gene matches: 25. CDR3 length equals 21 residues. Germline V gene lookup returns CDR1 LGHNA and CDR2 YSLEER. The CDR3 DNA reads TGCGCCAGCAGCCACGATAAGACAGGGGCAGTGAGAGAAGGGGCAGTCTACGAGCAGTACTTC. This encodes CASSHDKTGAVREGAVYEQYF.